These T cell receptor beta chains were read from a single sample in a study of identical twins. TCRdb reanalysed the 5' RACE reads using MiXCR and keeps one entry per CDR3 protein. The profile covers around 530,000 distinct CDR3 sequences, with approximately 14% appearing a single time and more than 0.4% taken by the ten largest. This same sample was also taken into another study, of yellow fever vaccine responses in identical twins.

The source material was CD4+ T cells sorted from blood. The receptors come from a woman between 18 and 30 years old in good health. Each CDR3 is given with its conserved first and last residue. Fields, in order: J gene, V gene, clone size, D gene, CDR3 DNA, CDR3 protein. The D gene is left open where the match is weak. Clone sizes are given selectively: once, few, many, or a class where the clone is expanded.

>TRBJ2-5|TRBV6-1|NA|NA
TGTGCCAGCAGTGAATGGACAGCCCAAGAGACCCAGTACTTC
CASSEWTAQETQYF
>TRBJ2-3|TRBV9|NA|TRBD1
TGTGCCAGCAGCGTATCCCCCCCAGGACAGGGAAGGCGAGATACGCAGTATTTT
CASSVSPPGQGRRDTQYF
>TRBJ2-1|TRBV28|NA|TRBD2
TGTGCCAGCAGTCGGGGAGGCGGGAGGGGTGAGCAGTTCTTC
CASSRGGGRGEQFF
>TRBJ2-3|TRBV5-1|NA|TRBD2
TGCGCCAGCAGCTTGTGGGGGGGACGGAGCACAGATACGCAGTATTTT
CASSLWGGRSTDTQYF
>TRBJ2-5|TRBV5-5|few|NA
TGTGCCAGCAGCTCTCAAATTGGGGAGACCCAGTACTTC
CASSSQIGETQYF
>TRBJ2-2|TRBV6-1|NA|NA
TGTGCCAGCAGTCCCGGCGGGGGCGCGGACACCGGGGAGCTGTTTTTT
CASSPGGGADTGELFF
>TRBJ2-2|TRBV15|NA|TRBD2
TGTGCCACCAGCAGAGAGGGCGGGGGGTATACCGGGGAGCTGTTTTTT
CATSREGGGYTGELFF
>TRBJ1-1|TRBV5-1|NA|TRBD1
TGCGCCAGCAGCCCAGATGACAGGGTCACTGAAGCTTTCTTT
CASSPDDRVTEAFF
>TRBJ2-1|TRBV27|many|TRBD2
TGTGCCAGCAGGATGAGGACTAGCGGATACAATGAGCAGTTCTTC
CASRMRTSGYNEQFF
>TRBJ2-2|TRBV12-3/TRBV12-4|few|TRBD2
TGTGCCAGCAGGGGGCAACTAGCGGGGGAGCTGTTTTTT
CASRGQLAGELFF
>TRBJ2-3|TRBV11-2|few|TRBD2
TGTGCCAGCAGCTTAGATTTGGCTAGCGGGGGAATCACAGATACGCAGTATTTT
CASSLDLASGGITDTQYF
>TRBJ2-7|TRBV2|few|NA
TGTGCCAGCGGGGAGAGAGACTACGAGCAGTACTTC
CASGERDYEQYF
>TRBJ2-5|TRBV3-1|once|NA
TGTGCCAGCAGAGGGGGAGGGGGGCAAGAGACCCAGTACTTC
CASRGGGGQETQYF
>TRBJ1-1|TRBV5-1|few|TRBD1
TGCGCCAGCAGCTTGGGGACAGGTGGTGGGGCTTTCTTT
CASSLGTGGGAFF
>TRBJ1-4|TRBV6-5|NA|NA
TGTGCCAGCAGTTACTCGACCCCAGGGGCACGACTGGAAAAACTGTTTTTT
CASSYSTPGARLEKLFF
>TRBJ2-5|TRBV20-1|few|TRBD2
TGCTGTGCTAGGGACTCTAGCGGGGGGACTCTCCAAGAGACCCAGTACTTC
CCARDSSGGTLQETQYF
>TRBJ2-1|TRBV4-1|few|TRBD1
TGCGCCAGCAGCCAAGCCTACGATCGGACAGGGGTCAATGAGCAGTTCTTC
CASSQAYDRTGVNEQFF
>TRBJ1-6|TRBV12-3/TRBV12-4|few|NA
TGTGCCAGCAGTTTGGGAATTAATTCACCCCTCCACTTT
CASSLGINSPLHF
>TRBJ2-5|TRBV20-1|NA|NA
TGCAGTACCTCTCAGGGGGGGGTCCAGTACTTC
CSTSQGGVQYF
>TRBJ1-4|TRBV12-3/TRBV12-4|NA|NA
TGTGCCAGCAGTTTAGAGGGTCAGAAACTGTTTTTT
CASSLEGQKLFF
>TRBJ1-2|TRBV10-1|NA|TRBD1
TGCGCCAGCAGCAACGGACAGGGGGCATATGGCTACACCTTC
CASSNGQGAYGYTF
>TRBJ1-5|TRBV5-1|many|NA
TGCGCCAGCAGCCCGGACAGTATTGATCAGCCCCAGCATTTT
CASSPDSIDQPQHF
>TRBJ1-1|TRBV29-1|NA|NA
TGCAGCGTTGACGCTCTGGGGGGCTGGGGCACTGAAGCTTTCTTT
CSVDALGGWGTEAFF